Ten or more counts support the clone carrying this T cell receptor beta chain. This sample is drawn from a study of T-cell reconstitution after alpha-beta-depleted transplantation in children. Construction of the TCRbeta library involved unique molecular identifiers. TCRdb analysed the PCR reads with MiXCR anew, one entry per CDR3 protein. The table includes more than 200,000 distinct CDR3 sequences, 7.5% to 10% detected once. The CDR3 runs 16 residues. Germline trimming cut 5 bases from V and 3 bases from J; bases unmatched to any gene: 8. Sequenced here: PBMCs from the stem cell graft donor, sampled from the stem cell graft. The receptor's source is a human donor who donated a stem cell graft to a child with SCID. V and J are TRBV12-3 or TRBV12-4 and TRBJ2-3; 10 positions match TRBD2. CDR3 sequence reads: CASSPHGSGGTDTQYF. The CDR3 DNA reads as TGTGCCAGCAGTCCCCACGGTAGCGGGGGGACAGATACGCAGTATTTT.